This paragraph covers one TCR beta chain sequence. CDR3 size: 13 residues. V was pared by 4 bases and J by 1 base, with 7 bases between. Germline CDR1 reads KGHSH; CDR2 reads LQKENI. Repertoires were generated with immunoSEQ multiplex PCR, while TCRdb's copy carries only in-frame clones and drops some. The sample yields about 29,000 clones, 70% to 90% seen once. The record originates from a study of tumor-infiltrating lymphocytes in localized non-small cell lung cancer. The sequenced material came from lung tumor tissue. V is TRBV18 and J is TRBJ1-1; D is perhaps TRBD1 (5 bases). The clonotype was recovered from a human donor with non-small cell lung cancer. CDR3 sequence reads: CASSLTENTEAFF. CDR3 DNA sequence: TGTGCCAGCTCACTGACAGAGAACACTGAAGCTTTCTTT.